This T cell receptor beta chain was profiled in a study of neurological immune-mediated disorders. The study, taken as a whole, reports: The expanded clones of different subjects shared no CDR3 amino acid sequences (suggesting private repertoires in all groups).

Turning to this clonotype: The antigen is undetermined.

TCRdb processed the 5' RACE reads anew with MiXCR; each CDR3 protein has one entry. Of roughly 56,000 distinct CDR3 sequences listed, more than 3% are singletons. Losses at the gene ends were 0 bases for V and 0 bases for J; bases not matched to a gene: 10. This CDR3 region has 18 residues. Per germline, CDR1 SQVTM and CDR2 ANQGSEA. This TCR was sampled from a woman aged 55-70 years with multiple sclerosis. This chain uses TRBV29-1 with TRBJ2-1; 8 nucleotides match TRBD2. What was sequenced was PBMCs. The CDR3: CSVEDNLRLAGSYNEQFF. Here the CDR3 DNA reads TGCAGCGTTGAAGATAATTTACGGCTAGCGGGCTCCTACAATGAGCAGTTCTTC.